A single sample gave rise to the 17 T cell receptor beta chains below, sequenced in a study of blood T cell repertoires in COVID-19. Measured with immunoSEQ multiplex PCR; TCRdb has only the in-frame clones, and not every one. The sample has a few hundred thousand clones, around 90% seen once. The sample comprised peripheral blood. The origin of the receptors is a man aged 18 to 30 with active or convalescent COVID-19.

This clone was observed a handful of times. The chain uses TRBV11-2 and TRBJ1-1, with D uncertain. Germline CDR1 SGHAT, CDR2 FQNNGV. The CDR3 runs to 16 residues. The V end was cut by 5 bases, the J end by 1 base, with 17 bases between. For the CDR3, the DNA is TGTGCCAGCAGCAGCGGCCAACTGGGTAGGAACACTGAAGCTTTCTTT. This codes for CASSSGQLGRNTEAFF.

This chain uses TRBV27 with TRBJ1-2; D is perhaps TRBD1 (5 bases). This CDR3 contains 13 residues. V was pared by 3 bases and J by 8 bases, with 13 bases between. Germline V lookup: CDR1 MNHEY, CDR2 SMNVEV (reference sequence). The chain's CDR3 is CASSLGRGTGYTF. The CDR3 nucleotides are TGTGCCAGCAGTTTGGGACGGGGGACCGGCTACACCTTC.

V usage is TRBV12-3 or TRBV12-4 and J usage is TRBJ2-1; D is unclear. CDR3 length: 13 residues. The V and J ends lost 1 base and 9 bases respectively, with 10 bases between them. CDR3 loop: CASSLGSSGEQFF. The DNA for the CDR3 is TGTGCCAGCAGTTTAGGGTCTAGTGGTGAGCAGTTCTTC.

This chain links TRBV5-1 with TRBJ2-7, with a weak D call TRBD1 (5 bases). Deletions cut 0 bases from V and 0 bases from J, with 7 bases between. In germline, CDR1 is SGHRS, CDR2 YFSETQ. The CDR3 sequence is 14 residues long. CDR3 sequence (DNA): TGCGCCAGCAGCTTGGAGGGGCACTCCTACGAGCAGTACTTC. Its translation: CASSLEGHSYEQYF. Combining the CDR3 with reference TRBV5-1 and TRBJ2-7 gives the whole variable domain KAGVTQTPRYLIKTRGQQVTLSCSPISGHRSVSWYQQTPGQGLQFLFEYFSETQRNKGNFPGRFSGRQFSNSRSEMNVSTLELGDSALYLCASSLEGHSYEQYFGPGTRLTVT.

CDR3 residues: CASSLLANYNEQFF. The CDR3 nucleotides are TGTGCCAGCAGCTTATTAGCGAACTACAATGAGCAGTTCTTC. The rearrangement links TRBV7-3 to TRBJ2-1; a possible D gene is TRBD2 (5 bases). The germline gives CDR1 SGHTA, CDR2 FQGTGA. The CDR3 is made up of 14 amino acids. The germline V and J ends were trimmed by 2 bases and 3 bases, with 8 bases remaining between them.

The chain combines TRBV19 with TRBJ1-2; D possibly corresponds to TRBD1 (6 bases). V lost 4 bases to trimming and J lost 2 bases, with 14 bases between them. The CDR3 has 15 residues. The germline gives CDR1 LNHDA, CDR2 SQIVND (reference sequence). CDR3 coding DNA: TGTGCCAGTAGTAATTACCGGGACACGAACTATGGCTACACCTTC. It is translated as CASSNYRDTNYGYTF. Drawing the rest from reference TRBV19 and TRBJ1-2, the complete variable domain is DGGITQSPKYLFRKEGQNVTLSCEQNLNHDAMYWYRQDPGQGLRLIYYSQIVNDFQKGDIAEGYSVSREKKESFPLTVTSAQKNPTAFYLCASSNYRDTNYGYTFGSGTRLTVV.

The chain combines TRBV9 with TRBJ2-7, with 7 positions matching TRBD1. The V gene end was trimmed by 4 bases and the J gene end by 0 bases; junction bases not matched to a gene: 10. CDR3 length: 16 residues. Germline V gives CDR1 SGDLS, CDR2 YYNGEE. As DNA, the CDR3 is TGTGCCAGCAGCCCCCGGGACAGCTCTCACTCCTACGAGCAGTACTTC. Translated, it gives CASSPRDSSHSYEQYF.

A note on this clone: Germline is not matched at one junction end, which may reflect a read error. The chain uses TRBV6-1 and TRBJ1-1, with D hard to call. Germline CDR1 and CDR2: MNHNS and SASEGT. The CDR3 totals 14 residues. The CDR3 DNA sequence: TGTGCCAGCAGTGAACAACGGGTGAACAATGAAGCTTTCTTT. Its translation: CASSEQRVNNEAFF.

The chain joins TRBV2 to TRBJ1-2, with 8 positions matching TRBD1. The CDR3 extends over 16 amino acids. CDR1 is SNHLY, CDR2 FYNNEI, per germline. The trim removed 4 bases at V and 4 bases at J, leaving 11 bases unmatched. CDR3: CASSVSGQGTAYGYTF. The CDR3 nucleotides read TGTGCCAGCAGTGTTTCAGGACAGGGTACAGCCTATGGCTACACCTTC.

A single count supports this clone. The chain combines TRBV7-9 with TRBJ1-1; no clear D gene. V dropped 3 bases and J dropped 8 bases, with 16 bases sitting between them. In germline, CDR1 is SEHNR, CDR2 FQNEAQ (reference sequence). The CDR3 is 14 residues long. CDR3 DNA sequence: TGTGCCAGCAGCTTTGTAGGGCCTACGGGAGAAGCTTTCTTT. Its translation is CASSFVGPTGEAFF.

The chain joins TRBV4-1 to TRBJ2-3, with 8 bases fitting TRBD2. The length of the CDR3 is 15 residues. Germline V lookup: CDR1 MGHRA, CDR2 YSYEKL. J was trimmed by 4 bases and V by 5 bases; bases with no gene match: 8. This CDR3 is CASSNSGGLADTQYF. CDR3 DNA: TGCGCCAGCAGCAACTCGGGGGGGCTGGCAGATACGCAGTATTTT.

The chain carries TRBV6-2 or TRBV6-3 and TRBJ2-3, with 8 positions matching TRBD1. Germline V gives CDR1 MNHEY, CDR2 SVGEGT. V lost 2 bases and J lost 1; bases outside the gene matches: 8. The CDR3 has 17 amino acids. CDR3 sequence reads: CASSYNGRGRRTDTQYF. CDR3 bases: TGTGCCAGCAGTTACAATGGCAGGGGGCGTCGCACAGATACGCAGTATTTT.

This sequence joins TRBV18 and TRBJ2-5, with 7 bases aligning to TRBD2. CDR1 KGHSH and CDR2 LQKENI come from the germline V gene. Unmatched junction bases numbered 11, after V lost 2 bases and J lost 5 bases. This CDR3 spans 16 amino acids. This CDR3 is CASSPFTSAIPETQYF. CDR3 coding DNA: TGTGCCAGCTCACCATTCACTAGCGCAATACCCGAGACCCAGTACTTC.

The V and J genes are TRBV27 and TRBJ2-1, with D possibly matching TRBD2 (6 bases). Trimming removed 7 bases from V and 7 bases from J, with 20 bases in between. The CDR3 consists of 15 residues. The germline gives CDR1 MNHEY, CDR2 SMNVEV (reference sequence). CDR3 nucleotide sequence: TGTGCCAGCACTCAATGGGGGGAGGAGGGGAATGAGCAGTTCTTC. Its protein is CASTQWGEEGNEQFF.

The rearrangement links TRBV20-1 to TRBJ2-7, with a weak D call TRBD2 (5 bases). Germline CDR1 is DFQATT and CDR2 is SNEGSKA (reference sequence). The V end lost 4 bases, the J end lost 7 bases, and 11 bases lay between the germline ends. There are 11 residues in the CDR3. The CDR3 DNA follows: TGCAGTGCTAACGACTATTTAGAGCAGTACTTC. Protein product: CSANDYLEQYF.

The gene calls are TRBV10-3 and TRBJ1-2; D is unresolved. The V and J ends lost 2 bases and 2 bases respectively, with 12 bases between them. The CDR3 has 15 amino acids. Germline loops: CDR1 ENHRY, CDR2 SYGVKD. CDR3: CAISEGGRPNYGYTF. Written as DNA, the CDR3 is TGTGCCATCAGTGAGGGAGGGAGGCCCAACTATGGCTACACCTTC.

This chain connects TRBV5-1 to TRBJ2-2; 12 nucleotides align to TRBD2. Trimming removed 4 bases from V and 3 bases from J; junction bases left unmatched: 10. The CDR3 is 18 residues long. CDR1 is SGHRS, CDR2 YFSETQ, per germline. The CDR3 DNA sequence: TGCGCCAGCAGCCTTGGCCAACTAGCGGGAGGATACACCGGGGAGCTGTTTTTT. This sequence encodes CASSLGQLAGGYTGELFF.